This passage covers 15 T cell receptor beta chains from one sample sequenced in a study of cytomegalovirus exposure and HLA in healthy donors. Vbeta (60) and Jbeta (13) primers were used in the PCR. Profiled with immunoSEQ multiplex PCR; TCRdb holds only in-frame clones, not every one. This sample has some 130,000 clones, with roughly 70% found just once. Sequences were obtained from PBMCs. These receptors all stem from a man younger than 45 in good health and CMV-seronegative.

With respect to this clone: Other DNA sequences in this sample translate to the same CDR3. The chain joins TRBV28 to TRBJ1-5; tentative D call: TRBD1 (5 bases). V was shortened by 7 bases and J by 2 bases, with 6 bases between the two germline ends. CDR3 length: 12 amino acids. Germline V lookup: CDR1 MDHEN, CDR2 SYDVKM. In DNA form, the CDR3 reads TGTGCCAGCAAAGGGGGCAATCAGCCCCAGCATTTT. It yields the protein CASKGGNQPQHF.

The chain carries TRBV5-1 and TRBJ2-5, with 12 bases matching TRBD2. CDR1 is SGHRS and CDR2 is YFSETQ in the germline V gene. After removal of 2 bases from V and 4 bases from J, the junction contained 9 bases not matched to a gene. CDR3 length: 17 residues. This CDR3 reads CASSFSHTSGGTETQYF. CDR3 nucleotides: TGCGCCAGCAGCTTCTCTCATACTAGCGGGGGGACAGAGACCCAGTACTTC.

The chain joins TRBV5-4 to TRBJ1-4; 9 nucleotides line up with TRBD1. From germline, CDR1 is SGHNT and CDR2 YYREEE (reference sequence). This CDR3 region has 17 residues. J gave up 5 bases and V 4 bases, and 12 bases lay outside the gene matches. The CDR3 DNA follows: TGTGCCAGCAGCACCGCGGGACAGGGCACTAAGAATGAAAAACTGTTTTTT. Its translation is CASSTAGQGTKNEKLFF.

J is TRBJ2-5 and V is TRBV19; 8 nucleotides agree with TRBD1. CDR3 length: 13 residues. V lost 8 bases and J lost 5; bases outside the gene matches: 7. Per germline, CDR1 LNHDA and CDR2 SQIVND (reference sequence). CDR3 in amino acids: CASGQGWGETQYF. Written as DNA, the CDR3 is TGTGCCAGTGGACAGGGATGGGGGGAGACCCAGTACTTC. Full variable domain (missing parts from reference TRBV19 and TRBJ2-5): DGGITQSPKYLFRKEGQNVTLSCEQNLNHDAMYWYRQDPGQGLRLIYYSQIVNDFQKGDIAEGYSVSREKKESFPLTVTSAQKNPTAFYLCASGQGWGETQYFGPGTRLLVL.

CDR3 residues: CASSQEDRVGSGANVLTF. CDR3 DNA sequence: TGCGCCAGCAGCCAAGAGGACAGGGTGGGTTCTGGGGCCAACGTCCTGACTTTC. This chain links TRBV4-1 with TRBJ2-6; 8 bases line up with TRBD1. The length of the CDR3 is 18 residues. The V gene's germline CDR1 is MGHRA and CDR2 YSYEKL. With 0 bases clipped from V and 1 base from J, the junction kept 5 bases outside the gene matches.

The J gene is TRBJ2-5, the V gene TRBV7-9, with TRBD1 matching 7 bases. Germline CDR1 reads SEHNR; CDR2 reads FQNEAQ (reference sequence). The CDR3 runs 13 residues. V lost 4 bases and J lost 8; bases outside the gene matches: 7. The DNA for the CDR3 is TGTGCCAGCAGCTCCCTGGCAGGGGGTACCCAGTACTTC. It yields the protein CASSSLAGGTQYF.

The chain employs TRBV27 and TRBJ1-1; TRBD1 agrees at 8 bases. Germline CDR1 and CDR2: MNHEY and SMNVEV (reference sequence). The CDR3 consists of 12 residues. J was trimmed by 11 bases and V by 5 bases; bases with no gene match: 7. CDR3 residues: CASSRQGLGAFF. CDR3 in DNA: TGTGCCAGCAGTCGACAGGGGTTGGGTGCTTTCTTT.

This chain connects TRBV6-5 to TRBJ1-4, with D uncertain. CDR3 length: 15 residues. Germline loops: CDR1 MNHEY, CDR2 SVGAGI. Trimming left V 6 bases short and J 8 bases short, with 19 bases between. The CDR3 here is CASSFWEGSEEKLFF. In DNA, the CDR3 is TGTGCCAGCAGCTTCTGGGAGGGATCAGAAGAAAAACTGTTTTTT.

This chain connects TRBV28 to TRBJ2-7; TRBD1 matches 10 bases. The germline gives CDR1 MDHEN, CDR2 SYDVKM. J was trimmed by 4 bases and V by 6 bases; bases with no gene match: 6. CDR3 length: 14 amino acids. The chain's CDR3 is CASRSGTGDYEQYF. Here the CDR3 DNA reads TGTGCCAGCAGGTCCGGGACAGGGGATTACGAGCAGTACTTC.

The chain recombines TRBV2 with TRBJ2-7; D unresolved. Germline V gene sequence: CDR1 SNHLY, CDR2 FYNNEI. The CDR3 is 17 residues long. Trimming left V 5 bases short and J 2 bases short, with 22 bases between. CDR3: CASSRPPLPTPAYEQYF. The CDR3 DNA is TGTGCCAGCAGTCGTCCTCCCCTACCTACCCCCGCCTACGAGCAGTACTTC.

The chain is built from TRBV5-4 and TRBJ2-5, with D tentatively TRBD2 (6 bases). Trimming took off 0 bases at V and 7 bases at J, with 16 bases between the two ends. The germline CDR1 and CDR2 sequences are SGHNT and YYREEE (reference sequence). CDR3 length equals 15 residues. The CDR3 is CASSLDGGTRWTQYF. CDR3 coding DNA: TGTGCCAGCAGCTTGGACGGGGGTACCCGGTGGACCCAGTACTTC.

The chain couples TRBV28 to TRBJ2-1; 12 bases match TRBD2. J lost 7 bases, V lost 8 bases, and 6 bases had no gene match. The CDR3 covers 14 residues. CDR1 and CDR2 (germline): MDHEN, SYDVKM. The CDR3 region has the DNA TGTGCCAGCCGACTAGCGGGGGATAGTAATGAGCAGTTCTTC. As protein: CASRLAGDSNEQFF.

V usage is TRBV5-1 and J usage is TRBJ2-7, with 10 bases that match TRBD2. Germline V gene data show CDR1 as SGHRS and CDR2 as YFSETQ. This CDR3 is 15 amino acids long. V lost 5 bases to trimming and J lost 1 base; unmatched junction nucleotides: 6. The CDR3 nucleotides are TGCGCCAGCAGGGGACTAGCGTTATTATCCTACGAGCAGTACTTC. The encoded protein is CASRGLALLSYEQYF. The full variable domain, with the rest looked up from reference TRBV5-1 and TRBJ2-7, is KAGVTQTPRYLIKTRGQQVTLSCSPISGHRSVSWYQQTPGQGLQFLFEYFSETQRNKGNFPGRFSGRQFSNSRSEMNVSTLELGDSALYLCASRGLALLSYEQYFGPGTRLTVT.

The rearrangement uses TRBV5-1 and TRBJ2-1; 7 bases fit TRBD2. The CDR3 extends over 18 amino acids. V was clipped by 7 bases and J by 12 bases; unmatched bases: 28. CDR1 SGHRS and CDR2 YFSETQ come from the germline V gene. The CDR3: CASSGFVTSPLISKVQFF. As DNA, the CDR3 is TGCGCCAGCTCCGGGTTCGTGACTAGCCCCTTAATTAGTAAGGTGCAGTTCTTC.

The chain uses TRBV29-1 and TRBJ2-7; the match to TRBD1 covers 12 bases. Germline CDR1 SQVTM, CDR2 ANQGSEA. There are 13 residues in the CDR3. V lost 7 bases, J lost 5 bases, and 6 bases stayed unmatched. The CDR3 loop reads CSAGTGGPNEQYF. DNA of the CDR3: TGCAGCGCCGGGACAGGGGGCCCGAACGAGCAGTACTTC.